Below, one T cell receptor beta chain is given with its context. CDR1 SEHNR and CDR2 FQNEAQ come from the germline V gene (reference sequence). Between the trimmed V and J ends, which lost 0 bases and 9 bases, there was a span of 18 bases. There are 17 residues in the CDR3. The data originate from a study of blood T cell repertoires in COVID-19. Whole-study context: The samples span acute and convalescent COVID-19 from the United States, Italy and Spain. Nucleic acid was either cDNA or gDNA, and it came from T cells, B-cell-depleted T cells, or PBMCs.

As originally analysed: The authors estimated nucleated cell counts from reference gene primer amplification. Profiled with immunoSEQ multiplex PCR; TCRdb holds only in-frame clones, not every one. That table is the source of V, J and clone size, and D and trimming were worked out from the DNA. The table has about 50,000 clones, 70% to 90% seen once. The specimen was peripheral blood. This chain links TRBV7-9 with TRBJ1-6, with a weak D call TRBD1 (6 bases). The receptor comes from a human donor in a cohort sampled during active COVID-19. CDR3 in amino acids: CASSLAGGAGITSPLHF. The CDR3 region has the DNA TGTGCCAGCAGCTTAGCGGGGGGGGCAGGGATTACTTCACCCCTCCACTTT.